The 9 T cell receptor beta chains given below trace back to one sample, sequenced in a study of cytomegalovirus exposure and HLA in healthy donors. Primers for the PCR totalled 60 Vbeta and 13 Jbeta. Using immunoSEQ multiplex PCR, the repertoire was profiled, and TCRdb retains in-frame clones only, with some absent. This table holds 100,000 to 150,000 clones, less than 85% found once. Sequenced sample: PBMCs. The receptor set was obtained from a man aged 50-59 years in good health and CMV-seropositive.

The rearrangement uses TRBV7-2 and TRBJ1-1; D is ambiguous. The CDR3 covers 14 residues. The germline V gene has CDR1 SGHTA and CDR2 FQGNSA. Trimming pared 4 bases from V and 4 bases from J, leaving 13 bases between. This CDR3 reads CASSSLTRGTEAFF. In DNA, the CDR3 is TGTGCCAGCAGCTCCCTGACGCGGGGCACTGAAGCTTTCTTT.

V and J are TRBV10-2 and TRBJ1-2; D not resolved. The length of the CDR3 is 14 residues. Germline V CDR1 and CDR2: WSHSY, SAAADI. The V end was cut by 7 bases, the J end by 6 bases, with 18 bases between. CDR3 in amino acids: CASNPQTPTNGYTF. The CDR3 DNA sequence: TGCGCCAGCAATCCACAGACCCCCACCAATGGCTACACCTTC.

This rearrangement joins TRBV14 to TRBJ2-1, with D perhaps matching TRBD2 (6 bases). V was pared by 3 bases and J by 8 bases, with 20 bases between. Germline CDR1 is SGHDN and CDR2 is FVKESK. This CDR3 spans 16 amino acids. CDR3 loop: CASSQTGLLGGDEQFF. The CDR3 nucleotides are TGTGCCAGCAGCCAGACGGGACTCCTGGGGGGAGATGAGCAGTTCTTC.

CDR3 DNA sequence: TGTGCCAGCAGGTCCGGGTACAATGAGCAGTTCTTC. It encodes CASRSGYNEQFF. This chain joins TRBV7-9 and TRBJ2-1; D not resolved. Germline CDR1 SEHNR, CDR2 FQNEAQ (reference sequence). The CDR3 length is 12 residues. V lost 6 bases and J 4 bases, leaving 7 bases between the germline ends.

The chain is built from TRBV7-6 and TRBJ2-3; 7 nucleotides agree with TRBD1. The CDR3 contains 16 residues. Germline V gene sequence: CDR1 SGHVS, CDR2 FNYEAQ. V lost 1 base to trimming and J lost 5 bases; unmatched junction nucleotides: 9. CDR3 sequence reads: CASSLGRQGSRDTQYF. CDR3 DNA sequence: TGTGCCAGCAGCTTAGGCAGACAGGGAAGTCGAGATACGCAGTATTTT.

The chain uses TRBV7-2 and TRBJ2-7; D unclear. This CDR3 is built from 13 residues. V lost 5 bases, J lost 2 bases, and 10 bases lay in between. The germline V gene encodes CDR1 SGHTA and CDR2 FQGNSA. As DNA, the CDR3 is TGTGCCAGCAGCCCAAGCCCCACCTACGAGCAGTACTTC. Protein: CASSPSPTYEQYF.

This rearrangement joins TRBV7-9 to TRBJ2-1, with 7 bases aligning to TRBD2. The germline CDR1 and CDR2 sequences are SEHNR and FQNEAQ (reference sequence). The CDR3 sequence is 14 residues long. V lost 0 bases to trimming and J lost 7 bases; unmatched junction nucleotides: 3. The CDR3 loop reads CASSLARRENEQFF. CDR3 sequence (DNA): TGTGCCAGCAGCTTAGCGAGGCGGGAGAATGAGCAGTTCTTC.

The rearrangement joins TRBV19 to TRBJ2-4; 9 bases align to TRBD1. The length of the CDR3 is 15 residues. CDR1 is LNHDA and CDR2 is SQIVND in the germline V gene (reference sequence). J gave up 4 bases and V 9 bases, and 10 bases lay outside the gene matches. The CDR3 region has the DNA TGTGCCAGAAAAACCCGACAGGGGGAAAAAAACATTCAGTACTTC. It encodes CARKTRQGEKNIQYF.

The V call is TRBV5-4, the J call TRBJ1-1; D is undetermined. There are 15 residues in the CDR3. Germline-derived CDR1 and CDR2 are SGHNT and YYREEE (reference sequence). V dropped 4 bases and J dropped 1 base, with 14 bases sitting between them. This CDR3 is CASSLVWQANTEAFF. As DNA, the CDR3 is TGTGCCAGCAGCCTGGTTTGGCAGGCGAACACTGAAGCTTTCTTT.